This TCR beta chain was sequenced for a study of OX40 agonist ivuxolimab in advanced cancers. Across the whole study: Ivuxolimab, an agonist antibody against OX40 (CD134), was given to patients. Treatment received earlier with anti-PD-1, anti-PD-L1 or anti-CTLA-4 agents was allowed, and more than 35% had some. Study-wide points: CD4+ and CD8+ T cells in blood underwent clonal expansion by week 6 at 0.1 to 3.0 mg/kg. In a subset of nonresponders, normalized T-cell clonal expansion was also low.

Produced via immunoSEQ multiplex PCR; TCRdb's table is partial and in-frame only. This table has about 79,000 clones, around 90% appearing once. V was clipped by 3 bases and J by 4 bases, with 7 bases between them. The length of the CDR3 is 13 residues. Germline assignment: CDR1 LNHDA and CDR2 SQIVND (reference sequence). For this clone: As yet, its antigen is unknown.

The TCR was taken from an adult with an advanced solid tumor such as melanoma, head and neck, liver or kidney cancer. The starting material was CD4+ or CD8+ T cells sorted from blood, obtained in a trial of the OX40 agonist ivuxolimab. This sequence joins TRBV19 and TRBJ1-5; D remains ambiguous. The CDR3 sequence: CASSILVNQPQHF. The CDR3 DNA sequence: TGTGCCAGTAGTATCCTAGTAAATCAGCCCCAGCATTTT.